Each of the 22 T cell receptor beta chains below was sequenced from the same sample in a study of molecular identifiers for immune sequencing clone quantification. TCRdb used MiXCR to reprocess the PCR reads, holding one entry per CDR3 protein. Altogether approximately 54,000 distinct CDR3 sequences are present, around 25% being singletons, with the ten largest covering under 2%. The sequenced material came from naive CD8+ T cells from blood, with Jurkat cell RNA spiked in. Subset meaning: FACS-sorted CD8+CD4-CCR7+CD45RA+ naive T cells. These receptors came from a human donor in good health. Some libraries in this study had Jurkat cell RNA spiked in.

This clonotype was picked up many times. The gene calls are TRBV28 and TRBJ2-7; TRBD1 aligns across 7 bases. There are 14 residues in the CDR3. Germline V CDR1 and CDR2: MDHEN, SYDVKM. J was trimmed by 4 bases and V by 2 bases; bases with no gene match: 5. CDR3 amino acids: CASSLEGAKYEQYF. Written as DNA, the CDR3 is TGTGCCAGCAGTTTAGAGGGGGCGAAATACGAGCAGTACTTC.

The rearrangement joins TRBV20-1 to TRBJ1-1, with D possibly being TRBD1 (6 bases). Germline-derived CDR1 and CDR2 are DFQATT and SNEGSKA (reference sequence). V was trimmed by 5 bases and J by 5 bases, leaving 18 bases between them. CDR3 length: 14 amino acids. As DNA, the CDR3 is TGCAGTGCTCGGGGGGCAGGGGTGGGGACTGAAGCTTTCTTT. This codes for CSARGAGVGTEAFF.

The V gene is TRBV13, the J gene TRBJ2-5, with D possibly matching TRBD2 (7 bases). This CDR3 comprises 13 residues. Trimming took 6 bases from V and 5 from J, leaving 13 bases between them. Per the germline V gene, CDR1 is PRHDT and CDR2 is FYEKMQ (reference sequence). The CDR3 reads CASSIRGGETQYF. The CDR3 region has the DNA TGTGCCAGCAGTATAAGGGGGGGCGAGACCCAGTACTTC.

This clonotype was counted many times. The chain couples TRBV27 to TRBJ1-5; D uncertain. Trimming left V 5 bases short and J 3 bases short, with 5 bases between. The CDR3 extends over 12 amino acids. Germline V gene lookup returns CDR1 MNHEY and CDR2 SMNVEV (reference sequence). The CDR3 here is CASSIYNQPQHF. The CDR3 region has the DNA TGTGCCAGCAGTATATACAATCAGCCCCAGCATTTT.

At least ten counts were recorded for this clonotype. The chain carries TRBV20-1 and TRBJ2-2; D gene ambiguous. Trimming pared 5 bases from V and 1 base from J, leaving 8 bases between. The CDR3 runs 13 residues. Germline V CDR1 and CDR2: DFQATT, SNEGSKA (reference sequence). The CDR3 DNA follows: TGCAGTGCTCCAGACGGGAACACCGGGGAGCTGTTTTTT. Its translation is CSAPDGNTGELFF.

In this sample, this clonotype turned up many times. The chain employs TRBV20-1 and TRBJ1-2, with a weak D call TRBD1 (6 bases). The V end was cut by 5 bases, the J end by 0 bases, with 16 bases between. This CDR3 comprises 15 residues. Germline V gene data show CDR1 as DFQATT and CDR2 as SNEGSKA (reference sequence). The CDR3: CSAGGGPLTNYGYTF. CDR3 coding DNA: TGCAGTGCTGGGGGGGGGCCCCTTACTAACTATGGCTACACCTTC.

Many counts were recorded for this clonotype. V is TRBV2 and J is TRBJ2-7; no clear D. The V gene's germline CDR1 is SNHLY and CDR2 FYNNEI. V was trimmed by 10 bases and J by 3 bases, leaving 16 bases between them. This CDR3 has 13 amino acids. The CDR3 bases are TGTGCCATCGAGGACGAGAACATCTACGAGCAGTACTTC. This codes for CAIEDENIYEQYF.

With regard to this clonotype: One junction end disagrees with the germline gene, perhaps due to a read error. CDR3 sequence (DNA): TGTGCCAACAGTTATTCCGCCAGGGGAACCTACGAGCAGTACTTC. This translates into CANSYSARGTYEQYF. This chain connects TRBV6-5 to TRBJ2-7, with D perhaps TRBD1 (6 bases). The CDR3 spans 15 residues. The germline V gene encodes CDR1 MNHEY and CDR2 SVGAGI.

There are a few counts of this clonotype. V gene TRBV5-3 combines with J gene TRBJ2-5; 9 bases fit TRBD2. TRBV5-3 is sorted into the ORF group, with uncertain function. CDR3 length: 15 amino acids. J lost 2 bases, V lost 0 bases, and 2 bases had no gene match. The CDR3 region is CARSLASGKQETQYF. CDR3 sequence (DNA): TGTGCCAGAAGCTTGGCTAGCGGGAAACAAGAGACCCAGTACTTC.

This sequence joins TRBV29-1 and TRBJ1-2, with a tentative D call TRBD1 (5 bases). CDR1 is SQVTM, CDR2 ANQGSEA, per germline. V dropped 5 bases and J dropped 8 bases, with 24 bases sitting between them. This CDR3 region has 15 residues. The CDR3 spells CSVHLPDKSLLGYTF. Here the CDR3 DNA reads TGCAGCGTTCATCTACCGGACAAGAGTCTTTTGGGCTACACCTTC. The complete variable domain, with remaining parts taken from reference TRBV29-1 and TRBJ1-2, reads SAVISQKPSRDICQRGTSLTIQCQVDSQVTMMFWYRQQPGQSLTLIATANQGSEATYESGFVIDKFPISRPNLTFSTLTVSNMSPEDSSIYLCSVHLPDKSLLGYTFGSGTRLTVV.

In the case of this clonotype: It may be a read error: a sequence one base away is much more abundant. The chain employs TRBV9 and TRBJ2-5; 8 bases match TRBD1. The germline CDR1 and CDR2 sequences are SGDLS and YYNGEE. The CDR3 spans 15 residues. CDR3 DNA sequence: TGTGCCGGCAGCCCATGGGACAGGTATGGGGAGACCCAGTACTTC. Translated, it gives CAGSPWDRYGETQYF.

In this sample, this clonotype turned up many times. In DNA form, the CDR3 reads TGTGCCAGCAGTTTGGGGATGCAGGGCAATCAGCCCCAGCATTTT. Protein: CASSLGMQGNQPQHF. The chain employs TRBV28 and TRBJ1-5, with D hard to call. Germline V gene lookup returns CDR1 MDHEN and CDR2 SYDVKM. The CDR3 sequence is 15 residues long. With 3 bases removed from V and 2 bases from J, the gap between germline ends came to 11 bases.

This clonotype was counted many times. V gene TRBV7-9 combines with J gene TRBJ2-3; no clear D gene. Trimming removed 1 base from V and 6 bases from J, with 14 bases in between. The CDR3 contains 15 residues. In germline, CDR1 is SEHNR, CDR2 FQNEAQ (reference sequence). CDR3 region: CASSLEPSSPDTQYF. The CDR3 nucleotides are TGTGCCAGCAGCTTAGAACCTTCCTCCCCCGATACGCAGTATTTT.

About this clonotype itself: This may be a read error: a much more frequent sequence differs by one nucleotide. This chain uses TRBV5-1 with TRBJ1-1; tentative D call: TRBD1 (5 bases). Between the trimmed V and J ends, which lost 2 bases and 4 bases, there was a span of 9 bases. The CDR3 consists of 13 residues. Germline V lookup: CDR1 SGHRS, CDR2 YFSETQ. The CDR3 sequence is CASSFRDCTEAFF. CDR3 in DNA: TGCGCCAGCAGCTTCAGGGACTGCACTGAAGCTTTCTTT.

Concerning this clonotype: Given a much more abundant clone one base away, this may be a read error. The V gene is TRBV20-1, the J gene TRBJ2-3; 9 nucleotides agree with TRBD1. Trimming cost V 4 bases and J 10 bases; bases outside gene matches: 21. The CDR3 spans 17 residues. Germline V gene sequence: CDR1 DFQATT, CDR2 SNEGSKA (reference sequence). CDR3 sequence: CSANLDPGQGFPDAQYF. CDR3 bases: TGCAGTGCTAATCTGGACCCGGGACAGGGTTTTCCGGATGCGCAGTATTTT.

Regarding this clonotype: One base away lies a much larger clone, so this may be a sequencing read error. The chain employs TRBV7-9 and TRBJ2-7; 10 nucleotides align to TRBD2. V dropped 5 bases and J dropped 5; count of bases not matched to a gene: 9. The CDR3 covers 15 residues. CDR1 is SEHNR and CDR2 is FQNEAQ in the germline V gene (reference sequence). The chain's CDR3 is CASSQGLAVGHEQYF. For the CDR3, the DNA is TGTGCCAGCAGCCAAGGACTAGCGGTGGGACACGAGCAGTACTTC.

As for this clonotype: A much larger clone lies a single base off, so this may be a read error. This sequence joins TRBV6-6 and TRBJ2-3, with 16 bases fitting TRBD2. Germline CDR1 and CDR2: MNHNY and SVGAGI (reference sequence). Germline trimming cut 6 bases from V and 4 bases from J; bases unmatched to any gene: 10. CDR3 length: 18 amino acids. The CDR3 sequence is CASRLTGTSGGVSDTQYF. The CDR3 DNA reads TGTGCCAGCAGACTCACCGGGACTAGCGGGGGGGTGTCAGATACGCAGTATTTT.

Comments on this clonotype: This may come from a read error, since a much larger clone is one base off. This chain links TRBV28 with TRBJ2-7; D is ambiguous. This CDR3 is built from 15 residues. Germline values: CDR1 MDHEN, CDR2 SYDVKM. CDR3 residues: CASSFPGPRTYERYF. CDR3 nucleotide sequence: TGTGCCAGCAGTTTCCCTGGGCCCCGGACCTACGAGCGGTACTTC. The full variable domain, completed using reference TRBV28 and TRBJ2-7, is DVKVTQSSRYLVKRTGEKVFLECVQDMDHENMFWYRQDPGLGLRLIYFSYDVKMKEKGDIPEGYSVSREKKERFSLILESASTNQTSMYLCASSFPGPRTYERYFGPGTRLTVT.

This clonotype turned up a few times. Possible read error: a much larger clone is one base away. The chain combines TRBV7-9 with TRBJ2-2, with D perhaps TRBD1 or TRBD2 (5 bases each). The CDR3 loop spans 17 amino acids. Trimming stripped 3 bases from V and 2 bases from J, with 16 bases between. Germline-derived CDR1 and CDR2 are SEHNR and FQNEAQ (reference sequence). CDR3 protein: CASSFEWDRPNTGELFF. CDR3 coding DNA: TGTGCCAGCAGCTTCGAATGGGACCGTCCAAACACCGGGGAGCTGTTTTTT.

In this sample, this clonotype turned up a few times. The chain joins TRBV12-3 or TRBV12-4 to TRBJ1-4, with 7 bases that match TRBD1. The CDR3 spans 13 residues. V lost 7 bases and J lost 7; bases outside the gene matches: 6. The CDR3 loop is CASKKPGGEKLFF. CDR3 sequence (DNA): TGTGCCAGCAAGAAGCCAGGGGGTGAAAAACTGTTTTTT.

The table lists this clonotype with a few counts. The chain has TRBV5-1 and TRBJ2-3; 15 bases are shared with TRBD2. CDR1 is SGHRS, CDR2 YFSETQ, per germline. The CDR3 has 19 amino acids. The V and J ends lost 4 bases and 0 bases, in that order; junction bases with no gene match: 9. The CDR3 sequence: CASSGTSGGLSSSTDTQYF. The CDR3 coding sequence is TGCGCCAGCAGCGGGACTAGCGGGGGGCTTTCTTCTAGCACAGATACGCAGTATTTT.

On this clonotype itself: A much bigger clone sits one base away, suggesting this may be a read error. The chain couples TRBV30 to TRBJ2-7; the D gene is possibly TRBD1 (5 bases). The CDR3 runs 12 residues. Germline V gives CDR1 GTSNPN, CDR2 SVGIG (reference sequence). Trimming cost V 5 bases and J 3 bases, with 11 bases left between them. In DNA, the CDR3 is TGTGCCTGGTGCGCCGACAGCTACGAGCAGTACTTC. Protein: CAWCADSYEQYF.